The 10 T cell receptor beta chains below were found in one sample sequenced in a study of blood T cell repertoires in COVID-19. Repertoires were generated with immunoSEQ multiplex PCR, while TCRdb's copy carries only in-frame clones and drops some. The profile shows about 170,000 clones, 82% of them singletons. Material: peripheral blood. Source of these receptors: a woman in her 70s with acute or convalescent COVID-19.

The CDR3 nucleotides read TGCGCCAGCAGCCAAGATCCCAGATACGAGCAGTACTTC. This gives the protein CASSQDPRYEQYF. This sequence joins TRBV4-3 and TRBJ2-7; no clear D gene. The CDR3 runs to 13 residues. CDR1 and CDR2 (germline): LGHNA, YSLEER. Trimming cost V 0 bases and J 4 bases, with 7 bases left between them.

This clone was observed a single time. The chain employs TRBV4-1 and TRBJ1-1; 7 bases map to TRBD1. The CDR3 totals 16 residues. The germline CDR1 and CDR2 sequences are MGHRA and YSYEKL. Unmatched junction bases numbered 15, after V lost 0 bases and J lost 11 bases. The CDR3 coding sequence is TGCGCCAGCAGCCAAGACTTCAGGGGGTCTCTGGATGCGGCTTTCTTT. Translating it yields CASSQDFRGSLDAAFF.

The V call is TRBV3-1 (or the pseudogene TRBV3-2), the J call TRBJ1-1, with TRBD1 as a possible D gene (5 bases). CDR3 length: 14 amino acids. CDR1 LGHDT and CDR2 YNNKEL come from the germline V gene (reference sequence). V was pared by 4 bases and J by 4 bases, with 13 bases between. This CDR3 is CASSLPGGGTEAFF. The CDR3 DNA reads TGTGCCAGCAGCCTACCTGGCGGGGGCACTGAAGCTTTCTTT.

This chain links TRBV20-1 with TRBJ2-6; D is perhaps TRBD2 (5 bases). The CDR3 length is 14 residues. Trimming left V 3 bases short and J 0 bases short, with 6 bases between. Germline lookup yields CDR1 DFQATT and CDR2 SNEGSKA (reference sequence). CDR3: CSASRDSGANVLTF. CDR3 coding DNA: TGCAGTGCTAGTCGGGACTCTGGGGCCAACGTCCTGACTTTC.

The chain employs TRBV12-3 or TRBV12-4 and TRBJ2-1, with D hard to call. The CDR3 has 12 residues. V lost 9 bases to trimming and J lost 6 bases, with 12 bases between them. The CDR3 sequence is CASERGINEQFF. CDR3 nucleotides: TGTGCCAGTGAACGAGGCATCAATGAGCAGTTCTTC.

V gene TRBV4-3 combines with J gene TRBJ1-1; 12 bases are a match to TRBD1. Germline loops: CDR1 LGHNA, CDR2 YSLEER. V was clipped by 1 base and J by 5 bases; unmatched bases: 8. The CDR3 has 17 residues. In nucleotides, the CDR3 is TGCGCCAGCAGCCAAGCCGGGACAGGGGGCGTGGGGACTGAAGCTTTCTTT. Translated, it gives CASSQAGTGGVGTEAFF.

The chain has TRBV2 and TRBJ2-1; 9 bases agree with TRBD2. There are 15 residues in the CDR3. Germline V lookup: CDR1 SNHLY, CDR2 FYNNEI. The V and J ends lost 8 bases and 2 bases, in that order; junction bases with no gene match: 7. CDR3 region: CASGYSGGTYNEQFF. DNA of the CDR3: TGTGCCAGCGGGTATAGCGGGGGAACCTACAATGAGCAGTTCTTC. The whole variable domain, remainder taken from reference TRBV2 and TRBJ2-1, is EPEVTQTPSHQVTQMGQEVILRCVPISNHLYFYWYRQILGQKVEFLVSFYNNEISEKSEIFDDQFSVERPDGSNFTLKIRSTKLEDSAMYFCASGYSGGTYNEQFFGPGTRLTVL.

CDR3 coding DNA: TGTGCCAGCTCACCGGGACAGGGGCAAGAGACCCAGTACTTC. Protein: CASSPGQGQETQYF. V and J are TRBV18 and TRBJ2-5; 10 nucleotides line up with TRBD1. CDR3 size: 14 residues. Germline loops: CDR1 KGHSH, CDR2 LQKENI. Trimming at V came to 3 bases and at J to 2 bases, leaving 0 bases not matched to a gene.

The rearrangement joins TRBV6-1 to TRBJ2-7, with a weak D call TRBD1 (5 bases). Trimming took off 4 bases at V and 7 bases at J, with 17 bases between the two ends. The CDR3 contains 14 residues. Germline V gives CDR1 MNHNS, CDR2 SASEGT. CDR3 DNA sequence: TGTGCCAGCAGTGCAGCTCAGGGTGGGCGGGAGCAGTACTTC. It is translated as CASSAAQGGREQYF.

J is TRBJ2-5 and V is TRBV6-5; TRBD1 matches 8 bases. This CDR3 spans 14 amino acids. With V trimmed by 6 bases and J by 1 base, 4 bases remained unmatched. The V gene's germline CDR1 is MNHEY and CDR2 SVGAGI. The CDR3 region is CASSKTGGQETQYF. The CDR3 DNA is TGTGCCAGCAGCAAAACAGGGGGCCAAGAGACCCAGTACTTC.